This T cell receptor beta chain was recorded in a study of blood T cells in healthy people across ages (dated by TCRdb to 2014 to 2015). At the level of the whole study: In model experiments, template switching captured about one uniquely barcoded TCR beta cDNA molecule for every two T cells. The study measured age-related changes in TCR beta repertoire diversity using deep sequencing normalized with unique cDNA molecular identifiers. The donors were divided into four age groups: young (average approximately 17 years), middle-aged (around 41), aged (approximately 62) and long-lived (roughly 82). The study analyzed two additional independent replicas of 1 million unique cDNA reads from the same blood draw for two donors, one aged 18 to 30 and one aged 80 or older. To avoid experimental bias, donors of different ages were randomly spread across the sequencing lanes. Findings and caveats that apply to the study as a whole: There was a strong correlation between observed TCR beta diversity and the percentage of naive T cells measured by flow cytometry. Donor CMV infection status was unknown, potentially confounding age-related changes in expanded clonotypes. Since profiling was done on bulk unsorted PBMCs, naive and antigen-experienced compartments could not be conclusively compared. Estimates of total diversity based on one million sequenced T cells were considered lower bounds and underestimates. Compared with the aged group, more naive CD4+ T cells, fewer expanded clones and increased TCR diversity were shown by the long-lived group, suggesting age selection. Observed TCR beta diversity per million T cells fell roughly linearly with age, and a significant reduction was already apparent by age roughly 40.

Details on this clonotype: Its antigen remains undetermined. One base away there is no much larger clone; base qualities are not given.

The CDR3 starts with the cysteine, ends with the phenylalanine, and has 15 residues. The retained sequence is limited to the CDR3, 45 bases, with the frame set at the first base. CDR1 is given as DFQATT and CDR2 as SNEGSKA, both from the germline V gene (reference sequence). Trimming takes 5 bases off V and 5 bases off J; junction bases not matched to a gene: 11. Preparation of the library involved 5' RACE. Sequencing instrument: Illumina HiSeq 2500. A second roughly 7 to 11 cycle PCR used a sample-barcoded 5' primer and a J-beta primer mix. A unique molecular identifier was introduced onto each TCR beta cDNA molecule by a template-switch 5' adaptor carrying 12 random nucleotides. Each sample yielded at least 2.5 million CDR3-containing paired-end reads. All of the RNA was converted into first-strand cDNA using the Mint cDNA synthesis kit, with a TRBC-specific oligonucleotide serving as the primer. Following uracil-DNA glycosylase treatment, all cDNA underwent a first 18-cycle PCR with the universal primers M1SS and BC2_uni_R. The original methods were these. Normalization of each sample was performed by random selection of 1 million high-quality reads, each carrying a distinct molecular identifier. Instead of being binned into consensus sequences, reads with shared molecular identifiers were discarded. MiTCR, run with a Q25 quality threshold and the strictest error-elimination algorithm, handled CDR3 identification, clonotype clustering and error correction. A nonparametric unseen species model with Euler transformation was used to estimate lower-bound total TCR beta diversity. TCRdb trimmed public reads at Q25 via fastp, called clones via MiXCR and kept in-frame beta chains. Each CDR3 protein gets just one entry, which takes the most common genes and DNA from the rows behind it. TCRdb, not the authors, supplied the V and J calls. Within this sample are hundreds of thousands of distinct CDR3 sequences, with more than 20% of them counted one time only. The top ten hold roughly 3.6% of the sample.

The roughly 42 donors, aged roughly 6 to 95 years, were systemically healthy Caucasian individuals from Russia. Each donor gave around 9 milliliters of peripheral blood, collected into EDTA-treated Vacutainer tubes. Ficoll-Paque density-gradient centrifugation was used to isolate PBMCs, with at least 6.5 million obtained per sample. Trizol reagent was used to extract total RNA from the PBMCs, yielding at least 6 micrograms per sample. For every donor, flow cytometry on a PBMC aliquot measured the percentage of naive CD45RAhigh/CD27high T cells. Sequenced input: blood. The chain is made from TRBV20-1 and TRBJ2-3; the junction holds 9 bases that match TRBD2. This receptor was identified in a man in his 70s in good health. CDR3 protein: CSAQRLAVGIDTQYF. The DNA sequence follows: TGCAGTGCTCAGAGACTAGCGGTAGGGATAGATACGCAGTATTTT.